The present T cell receptor (beta chain) was sequenced within a study of blood T cell repertoires in COVID-19 (dated by TCRdb to about 2020). Some background on the complete study: Samples from collaborators originated in the United States, Italy and Spain and spanned both the acute and convalescent phases of COVID-19. The prospective study material was composed of cDNA or gDNA derived from T cells, B-cell-depleted T cells, or PBMCs. Deeply sampled blood TCRbeta repertoires from subjects exposed to, actively infected with, or recovered from COVID-19 were included in the dataset. A freely available public database, intended as a resource for researchers studying the immune response to SARS-CoV-2, is where the repertoires were released. Samples were obtained from the ongoing ImmuneRACE study (first 160 participants) and from 1,254 subjects provided by 6 global collaborators. A de-identified subject ID, COVID-19 status, age in years and sex were almost always included in the sample metadata. Where HLA class I and class II types were available, the types were taken from metadata supplied by the sample provider, not from assay-based typing. General conclusions and limits of the study: Clinical and demographic metadata were provided uncurated, with the amount varying by source and participant.

To note about this clone: There is no known antigen for this receptor. Qualities for individual bases were not recorded, and no much larger clone is one base off.

Relative to germline, V is 5 bases shorter and J is 7 bases shorter, with 17 bases between their ends. The CDR3 starts with the cysteine, ends with the phenylalanine, and has 14 residues. Only the CDR3 region is kept as DNA, spanning 42 bases read in frame from base 1. From the germline V gene, CDR1 is ENHRY and CDR2 is SYGVKD. Participants in the prospective study were aged roughly 18 to 95 years, lived in over 20 United States geographic areas, and enrolled through a virtual design. In the prospective study, cohorts were assigned on the basis of participant-reported clinical history obtained from a screening survey and a study questionnaire. Recovered participants in ImmuneRACE Cohort 3 were defined by two consecutive negative NP/OP PCR tests, clearance by a healthcare professional, or resolution of symptoms. In the prospective study, mobile phlebotomists collected whole blood, serum and a nasopharyngeal or oropharyngeal swab from each participant. Participants in the prospective study had the option to provide additional blood draws and questionnaires over a 2-month period. Before DNA extraction, blood samples from the prospective study were shipped at room temperature or frozen.

The immunoSEQ Assay, a bias-controlled multiplex PCR, was used to amplify TCRbeta CDR3 regions from genomic DNA. The authors' pipeline ran thus. Nucleated cell counts per sample were estimated from amplification of reference gene primers within the assay. To quantify the absolute abundance of each unique TCRbeta CDR3 rearrangement, sequence reads were collapsed and filtered. Productive Simpson clonality was computed per sample as the square root of Simpson's diversity index over productive rearrangements. TCRdb holds this immuneACCESS table with in-frame rearrangements only. Some clones are missing; in checked studies, unresolved V genes explain under half, and the rest has no known cause. That table gives V, J and clone size, and the DNA gave D and trimming. For this sample there are about 390,000 clones; around nine tenths appear just once. The top ten clonotypes cover 10% of the sample.

The sequence links TRBV10-3 to TRBJ1-2; D gene: possibly TRBD1, on 5 matching bases. Sequencing used PBMCs or T cells enriched from blood (not recorded which). The receptor was isolated from a woman between 50 and 59 years old who had recovered from COVID-19. The CDR3 region reads CAISPGWGEGGYTF. The sequence in DNA is TGTGCCATCAGTCCGGGTTGGGGCGAAGGTGGCTACACCTTC.